A selection of T cell receptor beta chains follows, all from one sample in a study of blood T cell repertoires in COVID-19. Assay used: immunoSEQ multiplex PCR; TCRdb lists only in-frame clones, some missing. The sample consists of 350,000 to 500,000 clones, over 85% of them appearing once. The sample taken for sequencing was peripheral blood. The source of these receptors is a man younger than 35 with COVID-19, enrolled during active disease. Each CDR3 is given with its conserved first and last residue. The order of the fields is CDR3 DNA, CDR3 protein, CDR3 length, V gene, clone size, D gene, J gene. D genes are given only for firm matches. Clone size is not always given. Where it is, it says once, few, many or a class for expanded clones.

CDR3nt: TGCGCCAGCAGCTTGGACAGGGGGCATTCACCCCTCCACTTT; CDR3aa: CASSLDRGHSPLHF; len: 14; v_gene: TRBV5-1; abundance: few; d_gene: TRBD1; j_gene: TRBJ1-6
CDR3nt: TGCGCCAGCAGCCAAGAGGGACTAGCGAGCAATGAGCAGTTCTTC; CDR3aa: CASSQEGLASNEQFF; len: 15; v_gene: TRBV4-1; abundance: NA; d_gene: TRBD2; j_gene: TRBJ2-1
CDR3nt: TGTGCCAGCAGCCAAGTAGCGGGACAGAACACTGAAGCTTTCTTT; CDR3aa: CASSQVAGQNTEAFF; len: 15; v_gene: TRBV4-2; abundance: NA; d_gene: NA; j_gene: TRBJ1-1
CDR3nt: TGTGCCAGCTCACCACGGAGGGGGCCTAATGAAAAACTGTTTTTT; CDR3aa: CASSPRRGPNEKLFF; len: 15; v_gene: TRBV18; abundance: NA; d_gene: TRBD1; j_gene: TRBJ1-4
CDR3nt: TGCGCCAGCAGCCAAGAGCTAGTCACAGATACGCAGTATTTT; CDR3aa: CASSQELVTDTQYF; len: 14; v_gene: TRBV4-1; abundance: NA; d_gene: NA; j_gene: TRBJ2-3
CDR3nt: TGTGCCAGCAGCCAAGATTTCCTCGGGGCGAACACCGGGGAGCTGTTTTTT; CDR3aa: CASSQDFLGANTGELFF; len: 17; v_gene: TRBV14; abundance: NA; d_gene: NA; j_gene: TRBJ2-2
CDR3nt: TGTGCCAGCAGCGCGACTAGCGGGAGGGCCAATGAGCAGTTCTTC; CDR3aa: CASSATSGRANEQFF; len: 15; v_gene: TRBV2; abundance: NA; d_gene: TRBD2; j_gene: TRBJ2-1
CDR3nt: TGTGCCAGCAGTTACGAGGGTGGAGGGCCTGAAGCTTTCTTT; CDR3aa: CASSYEGGGPEAFF; len: 14; v_gene: TRBV6-5; abundance: few; d_gene: NA; j_gene: TRBJ1-1
CDR3nt: TGTGCCAGCAGTCGAGCGGGGGGGGGAAATGAGCAGTTCTTC; CDR3aa: CASSRAGGGNEQFF; len: 14; v_gene: TRBV27; abundance: NA; d_gene: TRBD2; j_gene: TRBJ2-1
CDR3nt: TGCGCCAGCAGCCTAGCGGGAATCACCGGGGAGCTGTTTTTT; CDR3aa: CASSLAGITGELFF; len: 14; v_gene: TRBV4-1; abundance: NA; d_gene: TRBD2; j_gene: TRBJ2-2
CDR3nt: TGTGCCAGCTCACCACCCGGGGGCGAGCAGTACTTC; CDR3aa: CASSPPGGEQYF; len: 12; v_gene: TRBV18; abundance: NA; d_gene: NA; j_gene: TRBJ2-7
CDR3nt: TGTGCCACCAGCAGAGGTGAGGCTTACGAGCAGTACTTC; CDR3aa: CATSRGEAYEQYF; len: 13; v_gene: TRBV15; abundance: NA; d_gene: NA; j_gene: TRBJ2-7
CDR3nt: TGCAGCGTTGAAGTGGCCCGGGGTTACGAGCAGTACTTC; CDR3aa: CSVEVARGYEQYF; len: 13; v_gene: TRBV29-1; abundance: NA; d_gene: NA; j_gene: TRBJ2-7
CDR3nt: TGCGCCAGCAGTCAGGGGATTCAAGAGACCCAGTACTTC; CDR3aa: CASSQGIQETQYF; len: 13; v_gene: TRBV10-1; abundance: NA; d_gene: NA; j_gene: TRBJ2-5
CDR3nt: TGTGCCAGCAGCCAACATCACCCCGGGACTAGGGTGTACGAGCAGTACTTC; CDR3aa: CASSQHHPGTRVYEQYF; len: 17; v_gene: TRBV3-1/TRBV3-2; abundance: NA; d_gene: TRBD2; j_gene: TRBJ2-7
CDR3nt: TGTGCCAGCAGCTCAGGGACTAGCGGGGGCTTCTACGAGCAGTACTTC; CDR3aa: CASSSGTSGGFYEQYF; len: 16; v_gene: TRBV7-9; abundance: once; d_gene: TRBD2; j_gene: TRBJ2-7
CDR3nt: TGTGCCAGTAGTAGGCTCACGGGACAGGGGGACACTGAAGCTTTCTTT; CDR3aa: CASSRLTGQGDTEAFF; len: 16; v_gene: TRBV19; abundance: NA; d_gene: TRBD1; j_gene: TRBJ1-1
CDR3nt: TGTGCCAGCAGTTTAAGAGCGGGGATTAGCACAGATACGCAGTATTTT; CDR3aa: CASSLRAGISTDTQYF; len: 16; v_gene: TRBV27; abundance: NA; d_gene: TRBD2; j_gene: TRBJ2-3
CDR3nt: TGTGCCAGCAGGTCGACAGGGGGCACTGAAGCTTTCTTT; CDR3aa: CASRSTGGTEAFF; len: 13; v_gene: TRBV3-1/TRBV3-2; abundance: NA; d_gene: TRBD1; j_gene: TRBJ1-1
CDR3nt: TGTGCCAGCAGCCCGAGGACAGGGAATGGCACCGGGGAGCTGTTTTTT; CDR3aa: CASSPRTGNGTGELFF; len: 16; v_gene: TRBV9; abundance: NA; d_gene: TRBD1; j_gene: TRBJ2-2
CDR3nt: TGTGCCAGCAGCTTATGGGGTTTTACAGGGGGTAGCACAGATACGCAGTATTTT; CDR3aa: CASSLWGFTGGSTDTQYF; len: 18; v_gene: TRBV7-3; abundance: NA; d_gene: TRBD1; j_gene: TRBJ2-3
CDR3nt: TGTGCCAGTAGTATATTCCAGGGATCCGGGGAGCTGTTTTTT; CDR3aa: CASSIFQGSGELFF; len: 14; v_gene: TRBV19; abundance: NA; d_gene: NA; j_gene: TRBJ2-2
CDR3nt: TGTGCCAGCAGCCCCCCCTTGGGGGAGGGTGGAAACACCATATATTTT; CDR3aa: CASSPPLGEGGNTIYF; len: 16; v_gene: TRBV7-6; abundance: NA; d_gene: NA; j_gene: TRBJ1-3
CDR3nt: TGTGCCAGCAGCTTTCCTAGCACAGATACGCAGTATTTT; CDR3aa: CASSFPSTDTQYF; len: 13; v_gene: TRBV7-2; abundance: NA; d_gene: NA; j_gene: TRBJ2-3
CDR3nt: TGTGCCAGCAGCTCCGGGACAGGCAACTACGAGCAGTACTTC; CDR3aa: CASSSGTGNYEQYF; len: 14; v_gene: TRBV7-6; abundance: NA; d_gene: TRBD1; j_gene: TRBJ2-7
CDR3nt: TGTGCCAGCAGCTTCCAGCGGGGGGGCCAGGAGCAGTTCTTC; CDR3aa: CASSFQRGGQEQFF; len: 14; v_gene: TRBV7-2; abundance: many; d_gene: TRBD2; j_gene: TRBJ2-1
CDR3nt: TGTGCCTGGAGTGTGGGCAGGGGGTCGGACGAGCAGTACTTC; CDR3aa: CAWSVGRGSDEQYF; len: 14; v_gene: TRBV30; abundance: NA; d_gene: TRBD1; j_gene: TRBJ2-7
CDR3nt: TGTGCCAGCAGGCCCGGGACAGGGCACACCGGGGAGCTGTTTTTT; CDR3aa: CASRPGTGHTGELFF; len: 15; v_gene: TRBV2; abundance: NA; d_gene: TRBD1; j_gene: TRBJ2-2
CDR3nt: TGTGCCAGCTCACCACCCAGCGGGAGACGCACAGATACGCAGTATTTT; CDR3aa: CASSPPSGRRTDTQYF; len: 16; v_gene: TRBV18; abundance: NA; d_gene: TRBD2; j_gene: TRBJ2-3
CDR3nt: TGTGCCAGCAGCTTAGCGCGGGACCACTACTACGAGCAGTACTTC; CDR3aa: CASSLARDHYYEQYF; len: 15; v_gene: TRBV7-2; abundance: NA; d_gene: NA; j_gene: TRBJ2-7
CDR3nt: TGTGCCAGCAGCTTAAACAGGCAGAACACTGAAGCTTTCTTT; CDR3aa: CASSLNRQNTEAFF; len: 14; v_gene: TRBV7-9; abundance: NA; d_gene: NA; j_gene: TRBJ1-1
CDR3nt: TGTGCCAGCAGCTCTACTAGCGGGGGGGCAAGCGAGCAGTACTTC; CDR3aa: CASSSTSGGASEQYF; len: 15; v_gene: TRBV13; abundance: NA; d_gene: TRBD2; j_gene: TRBJ2-7
CDR3nt: TGTGCCAGCAGTGCCCCACCCCATGGAGGTCGTGGTTACGAGCAGTACTTC; CDR3aa: CASSAPPHGGRGYEQYF; len: 17; v_gene: TRBV6-1; abundance: NA; d_gene: NA; j_gene: TRBJ2-7
CDR3nt: TGTGCCAGCAGTGCCGTCTATGGCTACACCTTC; CDR3aa: CASSAVYGYTF; len: 11; v_gene: TRBV2; abundance: NA; d_gene: NA; j_gene: TRBJ1-2
CDR3nt: TGTGCCAGCAGAATTGGGACAGGGGGGACCGGGGAGCTGTTTTTT; CDR3aa: CASRIGTGGTGELFF; len: 15; v_gene: TRBV5-6; abundance: NA; d_gene: TRBD1; j_gene: TRBJ2-2
CDR3nt: TGTGCCACCAGTGATTCCGGGACTACGAAGGACAATGAGCAGTTCTTC; CDR3aa: CATSDSGTTKDNEQFF; len: 16; v_gene: TRBV24-1; abundance: NA; d_gene: TRBD2; j_gene: TRBJ2-1
CDR3nt: TGCGCCAGCAGCCCCAATCGACTAGCGGGAGCGGATGAGCAGTTCTTC; CDR3aa: CASSPNRLAGADEQFF; len: 16; v_gene: TRBV5-1; abundance: NA; d_gene: TRBD2; j_gene: TRBJ2-1
CDR3nt: TGTGCCATCAGGGACAGGGGGGATCAGCCCCAGCATTTT; CDR3aa: CAIRDRGDQPQHF; len: 13; v_gene: TRBV10-3; abundance: NA; d_gene: TRBD1; j_gene: TRBJ1-5
CDR3nt: TGTGCCAGCTCACAGCCGACAGCCATGGGGACAGATACGCAGTATTTT; CDR3aa: CASSQPTAMGTDTQYF; len: 16; v_gene: TRBV18; abundance: NA; d_gene: NA; j_gene: TRBJ2-3
CDR3nt: TGTGCCAGCAGGTCGACAGGGTTGGCGACCGGGGAGCTGTTTTTT; CDR3aa: CASRSTGLATGELFF; len: 15; v_gene: TRBV2; abundance: NA; d_gene: TRBD1; j_gene: TRBJ2-2